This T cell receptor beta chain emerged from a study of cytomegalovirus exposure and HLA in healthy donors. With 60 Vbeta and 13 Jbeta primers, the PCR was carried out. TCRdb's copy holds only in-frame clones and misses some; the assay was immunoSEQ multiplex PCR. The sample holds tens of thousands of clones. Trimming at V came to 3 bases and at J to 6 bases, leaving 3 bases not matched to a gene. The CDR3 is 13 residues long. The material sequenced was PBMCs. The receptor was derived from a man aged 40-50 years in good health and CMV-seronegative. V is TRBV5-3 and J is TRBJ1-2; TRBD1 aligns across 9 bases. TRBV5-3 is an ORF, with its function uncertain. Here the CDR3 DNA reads TGTGCCAGAAGCTCGGGACAGGGAAATGGCTACACCTTC. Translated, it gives CARSSGQGNGYTF.